This T cell receptor beta chain appears in the sequencing data of a study of control samples from healthy donors and cancer patients. Produced via immunoSEQ multiplex PCR; TCRdb's table is partial and in-frame only. The sample contains roughly 190,000 clones, roughly nine tenths of which appear only once. The receptor comes from a man aged 30 to 39 in good health. Sequencing was performed on blood.

This CDR3 is CASSPREGDPEAFF. The CDR3 bases are TGTGCCAGCAGCCCCCGGGAGGGGGATCCTGAAGCTTTCTTT. The rearrangement links TRBV6-5 to TRBJ1-1; tentatively, D is TRBD1 (6 bases). Per germline, CDR1 MNHEY and CDR2 SVGAGI. Trimming cost V 6 bases and J 6 bases, with 17 bases left between them. The CDR3 loop spans 14 amino acids.